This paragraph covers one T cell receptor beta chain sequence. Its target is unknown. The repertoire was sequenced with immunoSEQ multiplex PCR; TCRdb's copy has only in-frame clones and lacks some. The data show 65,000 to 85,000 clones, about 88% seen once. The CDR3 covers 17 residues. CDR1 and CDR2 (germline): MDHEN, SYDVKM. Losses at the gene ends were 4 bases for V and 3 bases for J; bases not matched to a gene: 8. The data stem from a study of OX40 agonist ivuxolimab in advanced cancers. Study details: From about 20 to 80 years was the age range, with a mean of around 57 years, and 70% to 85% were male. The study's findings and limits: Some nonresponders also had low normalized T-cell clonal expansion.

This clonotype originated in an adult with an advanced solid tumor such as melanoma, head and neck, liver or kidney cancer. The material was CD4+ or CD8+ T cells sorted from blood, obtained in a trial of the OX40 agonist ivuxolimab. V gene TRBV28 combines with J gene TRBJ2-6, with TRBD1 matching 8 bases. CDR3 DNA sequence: TGTGCCAGCAGTTGGCCACAGGGGGTTAGTGGGGCCAACGTCCTGACTTTC. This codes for CASSWPQGVSGANVLTF.